The T cell receptor beta chain under discussion was sequenced for a study of blood T cells in healthy people across ages. This clonotype has only one observation. V was trimmed by 4 bases and J by 0 bases, leaving 10 bases between them. The germline V gene has CDR1 LGHDT and CDR2 YNNKEL (reference sequence). The CDR3 length is 16 residues. The authors ran a second PCR of roughly 6 to 12 cycles using a sample-barcoded 5' primer and a J-beta primer mix. TCRdb reprocessed the 5' RACE reads via MiXCR and lists one record per CDR3 protein. Found here are around 940,000 distinct CDR3 sequences, roughly 51% of them singletons; the top ten hold roughly a fifth.

The sample consisted of blood. This sequence was found in a woman aged 60-75 years in good health. The chain carries TRBV3-1 and TRBJ2-6; D tentatively reads TRBD1 or TRBD2 (5 bases each). The CDR3, as DNA: TGTGCCAGCAGCCCGGGACGCACCTCTGGGGCCAACGTCCTGACTTTC. Protein: CASSPGRTSGANVLTF. The complete variable domain, with remaining parts taken from reference TRBV3-1 and TRBJ2-6, reads DTAVSQTPKYLVTQMGNDKSIKCEQNLGHDTMYWYKQDSKKFLKIMFSYNNKELIINETVPNRFSPKSPDKAHLNLHINSLELGDSAVYFCASSPGRTSGANVLTFGAGSRLTVL.